One and the same sample provided the 7 T cell receptor beta chains below, sequenced in a study of T cells in localized non-small cell lung cancer (dated by TCRdb to 2018 to 2020). The library was obtained by the immunoSEQ multiplex PCR assay. Held by TCRdb, this immuneACCESS table contains in-frame sequences only and omits some clones. Under half of the omission traces to an unresolved V gene where checked; the cause of the rest is unknown. This sample gives tens of thousands of clones in total; 78% of them show up just once. The ten biggest clones cover about two fifths of the sample. The sequencing here drew on peripheral blood, taken before any cancer treatment. These receptors came from a male donor at least 60 years old with stage II squamous cell lung carcinoma.

The rearrangement joins TRBV7-8 to TRBJ1-6; perhaps TRBD1 as D (5 bases). This CDR3 has 15 residues. The ends were cut back, 0 bases at V and 4 bases at J, with 7 bases in the middle. Germline V gene sequence: CDR1 SGHVS, CDR2 FQNEAQ. This chain's CDR3 is CASSLAGLYNSPLHF. The CDR3 coding sequence is TGTGCCAGCAGCTTAGCGGGACTTTATAATTCACCCCTCCACTTT.

This clone was found once. The chain links TRBV29-1 to TRBJ2-5; D is ambiguous. The CDR3 contains 12 residues. Trimming took off 5 bases at V and 3 bases at J, with 10 bases between the two ends. Germline CDR1 reads SQVTM; CDR2 reads ANQGSEA. The CDR3 region is CSVLGIKETQYF. In DNA, the CDR3 is TGCAGCGTTTTGGGAATCAAAGAGACCCAGTACTTC. Full variable domain (outside the CDR3, taken from reference TRBV29-1 and TRBJ2-5): SAVISQKPSRDICQRGTSLTIQCQVDSQVTMMFWYRQQPGQSLTLIATANQGSEATYESGFVIDKFPISRPNLTFSTLTVSNMSPEDSSIYLCSVLGIKETQYFGPGTRLLVL.

This clone has only one observation. The chain links TRBV30 to TRBJ1-4; D remains ambiguous. The CDR3 is 13 amino acids. V was cut by 4 bases and J by 6 bases, with 12 bases left in between. Germline CDR1 reads GTSNPN; CDR2 reads SVGIG (reference sequence). The CDR3 is CAWNKGMDEKLFF. The CDR3 DNA sequence: TGTGCCTGGAACAAGGGTATGGATGAAAAACTGTTTTTT.

This chain uses TRBV11-2 with TRBJ2-4, with 8 bases aligning to TRBD2. The CDR3 is made up of 16 amino acids. The germline V gene has CDR1 SGHAT and CDR2 FQNNGV. J gave up 6 bases and V 5 bases, and 12 bases lay outside the gene matches. The CDR3 loop reads CASSRIGGLERNIQYF. As DNA, the CDR3 is TGTGCCAGCAGCCGAATTGGGGGACTAGAGAGAAACATTCAGTACTTC.

The chain joins TRBV6-5 to TRBJ1-2, with a weak D call TRBD1 (5 bases). CDR1 and CDR2 from the germline V gene are MNHEY and SVGAGI. Trimming cost V 10 bases and J 8 bases, with 17 bases left between them. CDR3 length: 12 residues. This CDR3 is CATQQEGRGYTF. DNA for the CDR3: TGTGCCACGCAACAGGAGGGCCGGGGCTACACCTTC.

This chain connects TRBV11-2 to TRBJ2-3; the D call may be TRBD1 or TRBD2 (5 bases each). CDR3 length equals 14 residues. V shed 1 base and J shed 11 bases, with 16 bases lying between them. The germline gives CDR1 SGHAT, CDR2 FQNNGV. In DNA, the CDR3 is TGTGCCAGCAGCTTAGTGGGGGTGCTCAATGAGCAGTATTTT. It yields the protein CASSLVGVLNEQYF.

The chain recombines TRBV5-1 with TRBJ1-1; tentatively, D is TRBD1 (6 bases). The germline V and J ends were trimmed by 5 bases and 0 bases, with 14 bases remaining between them. Germline assignment: CDR1 SGHRS and CDR2 YFSETQ. The length of the CDR3 is 15 residues. CDR3 bases: TGCGCCAGCAGGCAACAGGGCTCTATGAACACTGAAGCTTTCTTT. Protein product: CASRQQGSMNTEAFF. Variable domain in full (rest from reference TRBV5-1 and TRBJ1-1): KAGVTQTPRYLIKTRGQQVTLSCSPISGHRSVSWYQQTPGQGLQFLFEYFSETQRNKGNFPGRFSGRQFSNSRSEMNVSTLELGDSALYLCASRQQGSMNTEAFFGQGTRLTVV.